The sequence of this T cell receptor (beta chain) was determined in a study of CD8 T cells in ankylosing spondylitis. Libraries of TCR beta came from quantitative 5'-RACE with molecular barcodes. TCRdb used MiXCR to reprocess the 5' RACE reads, holding one entry per CDR3 protein. The sample includes 500,000 to 650,000 distinct CDR3 sequences, under 5.5% of them seen just once. Study conclusions and caveats: In the blood and synovial fluid of reactive arthritis, some motif variants had been previously reported. A motif in TCR beta, a set of eight or nine highly homologous variants, appeared characteristic of ankylosing spondylitis blood. Reportedly, matched ankylosing spondylitis synovial fluid was significantly enriched for disease-linked clones. CD8+ cells made up the disease-linked clones, which were relatively rare in peripheral blood.

A note on this clonotype: The antigen is undetermined. A much larger clone differs from this one at a single base, so this may be a read error.

The length of the CDR3 is 13 residues. The V gene's germline CDR1 is DFQATT and CDR2 SNEGSKA (reference sequence). The V gene lost 6 bases and the J gene lost 5 bases, with 16 bases spanning the gap. This chain joins TRBV20-1 and TRBJ1-1, with no clear D. The sample was blood, either unsorted or a sorted T cell fraction (not recorded which). This clonotype originated in a male donor with ankylosing spondylitis. DNA of the CDR3: TGCAGTGCCGGAGGCCCATCAAAAACTGAAGCTTTCTTT. Translating it yields CSAGGPSKTEAFF.